One and the same sample provided the 25 T cell receptor beta chains below, sequenced in a study of T cells after yellow fever vaccination. TCRdb called the 5' RACE reads again in MiXCR, with one record for every CDR3 protein. The sample includes some 290,000 distinct CDR3 sequences, about 10% of them seen just once. The material sequenced was CD4+ T cells sorted from PBMCs, taken 45 days after the yellow fever booster vaccination. The receptors originated from a man between 18 and 29 years old who received the YFV17D yellow fever vaccine.

This chain uses TRBV5-1 with TRBJ2-3, with unresolved D. The CDR3 covers 16 residues. Trimming removed 0 bases from V and 4 bases from J, with 15 bases in between. CDR1 and CDR2 (germline): SGHRS, YFSETQ. Written as DNA, the CDR3 is TGCGCCAGCAGCTTGGAGGCTGGGATCGAGGCAGATACGCAGTATTTT. Its translation is CASSLEAGIEADTQYF.

This clonotype was counted only a few times. The chain is built from TRBV13 and TRBJ2-7, with TRBD1 identical over 8 bases. V lost 5 bases, J lost 4 bases, and 1 base stayed unmatched. This CDR3 contains 12 residues. The germline gives CDR1 PRHDT, CDR2 FYEKMQ (reference sequence). The CDR3 DNA follows: TGTGCCAGCAGCCGGACAGGGTACGAGCAGTACGTC. Its protein product is CASSRTGYEQYV.

The V gene is TRBV5-1, the J gene TRBJ2-1, with 8 bases fitting TRBD2. V dropped 2 bases and J dropped 7; count of bases not matched to a gene: 5. The CDR3 runs to 14 residues. CDR1 is SGHRS, CDR2 YFSETQ, per germline. The CDR3 reads CASSFTGGPNEQFF. In DNA form, the CDR3 reads TGCGCCAGCAGCTTCACGGGGGGGCCAAATGAGCAGTTCTTC.

This sequence joins TRBV5-1 and TRBJ2-3; 10 bases agree with TRBD1. The V segment lost 2 bases and the J segment 4 bases; nucleotides outside the gene matches: 1. The CDR3 loop spans 14 amino acids. In germline, CDR1 is SGHRS, CDR2 YFSETQ. This CDR3 reads CASSFGTGADTQYF. In nucleotides, the CDR3 is TGCGCCAGCAGCTTCGGGACAGGGGCAGATACGCAGTATTTT.

This clonotype was counted many times. The chain employs TRBV6-5 and TRBJ1-6; D gene uncertain. The V gene lost 3 bases and the J gene lost 7 bases, with 16 bases spanning the gap. Germline lookup yields CDR1 MNHEY and CDR2 SVGAGI. The CDR3 loop spans 16 amino acids. CDR3: CASSYLAWTGNSPLHF. In DNA, the CDR3 is TGTGCCAGCAGTTATCTAGCCTGGACGGGGAATTCACCCCTCCACTTT.

This sequence joins TRBV5-4 and TRBJ2-1, with TRBD2 as a possible D gene (5 bases). V lost 3 bases to trimming and J lost 15 bases, with 16 bases between them. The CDR3 runs to 12 residues. Germline V gives CDR1 SGHNT, CDR2 YYREEE (reference sequence). In DNA, the CDR3 is TGTGCCAGCAGCTACGAGGGCCTAAGGCCGTTCTTC. As protein: CASSYEGLRPFF.

This clonotype was observed a handful of times. An end of the junction does not agree with germline; a read error may underlie this. The V call is TRBV4-3, the J call TRBJ1-3; D might be TRBD1 (5 bases). From germline, CDR1 is LGHNA and CDR2 YSLEER. The length of the CDR3 is 14 residues. This CDR3 reads CASSQDGQRGVQDF. The CDR3 DNA follows: TGCGCCAGCAGCCAAGATGGGCAGAGAGGGGTCCAAGATTTT.

This chain links TRBV9 with TRBJ2-5; D ambiguous. V was trimmed by 4 bases and J by 1 base, leaving 11 bases between them. From germline, CDR1 is SGDLS and CDR2 YYNGEE. This CDR3 is 14 amino acids long. CDR3 loop: CASSPEWGQETQYF. The CDR3, as DNA: TGTGCCAGCAGCCCTGAATGGGGCCAAGAGACCCAGTACTTC.

The chain employs TRBV4-3 and TRBJ2-2; 7 bases map to TRBD1. The ends lost 5 bases at V and 4 bases at J; junction bases unmatched: 4. This CDR3 comprises 14 residues. Germline CDR1 is LGHNA and CDR2 is YSLEER. The CDR3 here is CASSGTAVTGELFF. In DNA, the CDR3 is TGCGCCAGCAGCGGGACAGCGGTCACCGGGGAGCTGTTTTTT.

This chain connects TRBV7-3 to TRBJ1-6; 8 positions agree with TRBD1. Per germline, CDR1 SGHTA and CDR2 FQGTGA. V shed 5 bases, J shed 10 bases, and the junction held 7 bases outside the gene matches. The CDR3 runs 14 residues. CDR3 sequence: CASSPGGGGSPLHF. In nucleotides, the CDR3 is TGTGCCAGCAGCCCAGGGGGCGGGGGATCACCCCTCCACTTT.

This chain uses TRBV18 with TRBJ2-1, with unresolved D. The CDR3 consists of 12 residues. Germline V gene sequence: CDR1 KGHSH, CDR2 LQKENI. Trimming cost V 2 bases and J 12 bases, with 11 bases left between them. CDR3 bases: TGTGCCAGCTCACCAGGTGGTCTCTTGCAGTTCTTC. Protein: CASSPGGLLQFF.

The V call is TRBV5-1, the J call TRBJ2-1; possible D gene TRBD2, 5 bases. CDR1 is SGHRS and CDR2 is YFSETQ in the germline V gene. This CDR3 region has 14 residues. Deletions cut 6 bases from V and 8 bases from J, with 18 bases between. CDR3 amino acids: CASKTSASGDEQFF. CDR3 in DNA: TGCGCCAGCAAGACCTCTGCTTCCGGGGATGAGCAGTTCTTC.

As for this clonotype: One base away lies a much larger clone, so this may be a sequencing read error. The chain uses TRBV11-2 and TRBJ2-1; TRBD1 agrees at 9 bases. The CDR3 length is 13 residues. In germline, CDR1 is SGHAT, CDR2 FQNNGV. The CDR3 nucleotides read TGTGCCTGCAGCCCGACAGGGGGCAATGAGCAGTTCTTC. Encoded protein: CACSPTGGNEQFF.

This clonotype has a handful of counts. The V call is TRBV29-1, the J call TRBJ2-3, with D possibly TRBD2 on 5 matching bases. This CDR3 is built from 13 residues. Germline V CDR1 and CDR2: SQVTM, ANQGSEA. V was shortened by 7 bases and J by 2 bases, with 13 bases between the two germline ends. The CDR3 protein is CSAEGEFTDTQYF. CDR3 DNA sequence: TGCAGCGCAGAGGGAGAATTCACAGATACGCAGTATTTT.

The sample holds a few counts of this clonotype. The chain has TRBV5-1 and TRBJ2-3; D uncertain. V lost 0 bases and J lost 7, with 15 bases in between. Germline lookup yields CDR1 SGHRS and CDR2 YFSETQ. This CDR3 is 15 amino acids long. The CDR3 loop is CASSLADPEINTQYF. In nucleotides, the CDR3 is TGCGCCAGCAGCTTGGCTGACCCCGAGATAAATACGCAGTATTTT.

This clonotype was seen only a few times. The CDR3 sequence is CASSLSLPPGYTDTQYF. In nucleotides, the CDR3 is TGCGCCAGCAGCCTCTCCCTGCCCCCGGGGTACACAGATACGCAGTATTTT. This chain connects TRBV4-1 to TRBJ2-3, with a weak D call TRBD2 (5 bases). CDR1 MGHRA and CDR2 YSYEKL come from the germline V gene. V gave up 4 bases and J gave up 2 bases, with 19 bases separating them. This CDR3 has 17 amino acids.

This clonotype was observed a handful of times. The rearrangement uses TRBV7-2 and TRBJ2-5; TRBD2 might be the D (6 bases). The CDR3 has 15 amino acids. V lost 6 bases and J lost 1, with 15 bases in between. Germline CDR1 SGHTA, CDR2 FQGNSA. CDR3 protein: CASSRRMGGQETQYF. In DNA form, the CDR3 reads TGTGCCAGCAGTCGCAGGATGGGGGGCCAAGAGACCCAGTACTTC.

This clonotype was detected only a few times. The CDR3 loop is CASSLAGVVTEAFF. The DNA for the CDR3 is TGTGCCAGCAGTTTAGCAGGGGTGGTCACTGAAGCTTTCTTT. This chain uses TRBV12-3 or TRBV12-4 with TRBJ1-1; tentatively, D is TRBD1 (5 bases). The V end lost 0 bases, the J end lost 4 bases, and 9 bases lay between the germline ends. This CDR3 region has 14 residues.

This clonotype was counted a few times. The CDR3 is CASRAGLNQPQHF. In nucleotides, the CDR3 is TGTGCCAGCCGGGCGGGATTGAATCAGCCCCAGCATTTT. The chain combines TRBV6-2 or TRBV6-3 with TRBJ1-5; D gene unclear. CDR1 and CDR2 (germline): MNHEY, SVGEGT. The CDR3 totals 13 residues. The V end lost 8 bases, the J end lost 4 bases, and 12 bases lay between the germline ends.

This clonotype was recorded at least ten times. The chain employs TRBV6-5 and TRBJ1-2; D possibly corresponds to TRBD1 (5 bases). Trimming took 5 bases from V and 5 from J, leaving 12 bases between them. Germline loops: CDR1 MNHEY, CDR2 SVGAGI. The CDR3 sequence is 13 residues long. CDR3 in amino acids: CASSPGGRYGYTF. The CDR3 nucleotides read TGTGCCAGCAGTCCCGGGGGGAGATATGGCTACACCTTC.

This clonotype was seen at least ten times. The V call is TRBV5-4, the J call TRBJ2-2, with D possibly being TRBD1 (5 bases). Germline V lookup: CDR1 SGHNT, CDR2 YYREEE (reference sequence). Trimming took 1 base from V and 5 from J, leaving 15 bases between them. This CDR3 comprises 16 residues. CDR3 bases: TGTGCCAGCAGCTTGTATTCAGGGTTAGGGACCGGGGAGCTGTTTTTT. It yields the protein CASSLYSGLGTGELFF.

This clonotype was counted only a few times. The rearrangement joins TRBV5-1 to TRBJ2-1; the match to TRBD2 covers 9 bases. The trim removed 3 bases at V and 3 bases at J, leaving 10 bases unmatched. CDR1 and CDR2 (germline): SGHRS, YFSETQ. This CDR3 is 17 amino acids long. The CDR3 DNA reads as TGCGCCAGCAGCTCACCCAGAGCGGGGGGCCTCTACAATGAGCAGTTCTTC. Its translation: CASSSPRAGGLYNEQFF.

The chain employs TRBV15 and TRBJ2-5; D remains ambiguous. The ends were cut back, 5 bases at V and 4 bases at J, with 14 bases in the middle. The CDR3 sequence is 14 residues long. CDR1 and CDR2 from the germline V gene are LNHNV and YYDKDF (reference sequence). The CDR3 DNA follows: TGTGCCACCAGCGTATTTGGCCAGACAGAGACCCAGTACTTC. Encoded protein: CATSVFGQTETQYF.

This clonotype was detected only a few times. The J gene is TRBJ1-2, the V gene TRBV20-1; tentatively, D is TRBD1 (6 bases). Germline values: CDR1 DFQATT, CDR2 SNEGSKA (reference sequence). The CDR3 consists of 14 residues. V was cut by 3 bases and J by 5 bases, with 16 bases left in between. The chain's CDR3 is CSARMGAGIYGYTF. DNA of the CDR3: TGCAGTGCTAGGATGGGGGCCGGGATATATGGCTACACCTTC.

This clonotype turned up a few times. The chain is built from TRBV7-2 and TRBJ1-5; D might be TRBD1 (5 bases). Trimming took 5 bases from V and 0 from J, leaving 14 bases between them. In germline, CDR1 is SGHTA, CDR2 FQGNSA. The CDR3 sequence is 16 residues long. The CDR3 DNA follows: TGTGCCAGCAGCCCACTTTCGAGGGGTAGCAATCAGCCCCAGCATTTT. Protein: CASSPLSRGSNQPQHF.